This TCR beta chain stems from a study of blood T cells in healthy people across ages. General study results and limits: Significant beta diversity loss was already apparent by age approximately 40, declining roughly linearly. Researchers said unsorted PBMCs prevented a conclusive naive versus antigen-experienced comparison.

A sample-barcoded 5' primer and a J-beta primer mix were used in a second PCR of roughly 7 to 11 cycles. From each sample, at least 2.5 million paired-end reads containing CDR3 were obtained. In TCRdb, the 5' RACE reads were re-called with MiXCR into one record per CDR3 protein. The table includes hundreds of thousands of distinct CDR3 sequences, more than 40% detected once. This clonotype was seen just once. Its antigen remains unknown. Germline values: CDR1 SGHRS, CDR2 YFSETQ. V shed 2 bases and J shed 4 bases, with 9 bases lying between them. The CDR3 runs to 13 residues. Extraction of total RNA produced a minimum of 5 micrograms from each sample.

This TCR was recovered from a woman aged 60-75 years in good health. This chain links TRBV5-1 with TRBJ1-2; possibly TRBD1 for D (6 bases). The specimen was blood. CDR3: CASSFVQGYGYTF. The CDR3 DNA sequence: TGCGCCAGCAGCTTTGTACAGGGCTATGGCTACACCTTC. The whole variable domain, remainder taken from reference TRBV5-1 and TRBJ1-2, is KAGVTQTPRYLIKTRGQQVTLSCSPISGHRSVSWYQQTPGQGLQFLFEYFSETQRNKGNFPGRFSGRQFSNSRSEMNVSTLELGDSALYLCASSFVQGYGYTFGSGTRLTVV.